A single sample is the source of the 30 T cell receptor beta chains below, sequenced in a study of long-term antiretroviral therapy in people with HIV. The run of the v3.0 immunoSEQ assay was at survey level. Assay used: immunoSEQ multiplex PCR; TCRdb lists only in-frame clones, some missing. The data contain roughly 25,000 clones, around 80% of them singletons. The specimen was unsorted PBMCs, collected 3 years after starting antiretroviral therapy. These receptors were collected from a man aged 50 or older with HIV.

The chain joins TRBV9 to TRBJ1-1, with D possibly matching TRBD1 (6 bases). The CDR3 contains 14 residues. CDR1 is SGDLS and CDR2 is YYNGEE in the germline V gene. Trimming left V 2 bases short and J 5 bases short, with 13 bases between. In nucleotides, the CDR3 is TGTGCCAGCAGCGTCAATTACAGGGATACTGAAGCTTTCTTT. Protein sequence: CASSVNYRDTEAFF.

V is TRBV5-1 and J is TRBJ1-2, with TRBD1 matching over 7 bases. CDR1 is SGHRS and CDR2 is YFSETQ in the germline V gene. Germline trimming cut 1 base from V and 1 base from J; bases unmatched to any gene: 10. The CDR3 sequence is 17 residues long. CDR3 DNA sequence: TGCGCCAGCAGCTTGTGGGGACAGAACAACCATAACTATGGCTACACCTTC. Residues: CASSLWGQNNHNYGYTF.

The V gene is TRBV6-4, the J gene TRBJ1-5, with 11 bases lining up with TRBD1. Unmatched junction bases numbered 2, after V lost 3 bases and J lost 7 bases. There are 14 residues in the CDR3. Germline V gene data show CDR1 as MRHNA and CDR2 as SNTAGT. The chain's CDR3 is CASSEGTGGQPQHF. In nucleotides, the CDR3 is TGTGCCAGCAGTGAAGGGACAGGGGGACAGCCCCAGCATTTT.

The chain couples TRBV5-1 to TRBJ2-7, with D possibly being TRBD1 (5 bases). Trimming shortened V by 2 bases and J by 2 bases, and 11 bases separated the two germline ends. From germline, CDR1 is SGHRS and CDR2 YFSETQ. The CDR3 covers 14 residues. The CDR3 sequence is CASSLGVVTYEQYF. Written as DNA, the CDR3 is TGCGCCAGCAGCTTAGGGGTGGTGACCTACGAGCAGTACTTC. Complete variable domain (other parts from reference TRBV5-1 and TRBJ2-7): KAGVTQTPRYLIKTRGQQVTLSCSPISGHRSVSWYQQTPGQGLQFLFEYFSETQRNKGNFPGRFSGRQFSNSRSEMNVSTLELGDSALYLCASSLGVVTYEQYFGPGTRLTVT.

The chain combines TRBV27 with TRBJ2-7, with D perhaps TRBD1 or TRBD2 (5 bases each). V lost 6 bases and J 0 bases, leaving 15 bases between the germline ends. The CDR3 contains 15 residues. CDR1 is MNHEY and CDR2 is SMNVEV in the germline V gene (reference sequence). CDR3 in amino acids: CASSPGTGSSYEQYF. The CDR3 nucleotides are TGTGCCAGCAGCCCTGGGACGGGGAGCTCCTACGAGCAGTACTTC.

The chain couples TRBV28 to TRBJ1-5; D is unresolved. CDR1 and CDR2 from the germline V gene are MDHEN and SYDVKM. The CDR3 is made up of 13 amino acids. Trimming removed 3 bases from V and 6 bases from J, with 9 bases in between. In DNA form, the CDR3 reads TGTGCCAGCAGTTTCGGGGATGCTCAGCCCCAGCATTTT. It encodes CASSFGDAQPQHF.

V is TRBV5-1 and J is TRBJ1-2; a weak D match, TRBD1 (5 bases). Germline V gene data show CDR1 as SGHRS and CDR2 as YFSETQ. V was cut by 4 bases and J by 4 bases, with 14 bases left in between. The CDR3 is made up of 14 amino acids. The CDR3 DNA reads as TGCGCCAGCAGCCCGGGATTAGGGGTCTATGGCTACACCTTC. This gives the protein CASSPGLGVYGYTF. The whole variable domain, remainder taken from reference TRBV5-1 and TRBJ1-2, is KAGVTQTPRYLIKTRGQQVTLSCSPISGHRSVSWYQQTPGQGLQFLFEYFSETQRNKGNFPGRFSGRQFSNSRSEMNVSTLELGDSALYLCASSPGLGVYGYTFGSGTRLTVV.

The chain is built from TRBV11-3 and TRBJ2-5; D is possibly TRBD2 (6 bases). The germline V gene has CDR1 SGHNT and CDR2 YENEEA. V gave up 2 bases and J gave up 5 bases, with 24 bases separating them. The CDR3 totals 18 residues. CDR3 nucleotide sequence: TGTGCCAGCAGCTTACGTCAGGGCACGGGAGTTTTTCGGGAGACCCAGTACTTC. Translation: CASSLRQGTGVFRETQYF.

This clone was found a few times. The genes are TRBV4-3 and TRBJ2-1; 11 nucleotides align to TRBD2. The CDR3 length is 13 residues. V shed 5 bases and J 6 bases; nucleotides not matched to a gene: 0. The germline V gene encodes CDR1 LGHNA and CDR2 YSLEER. The CDR3 protein is CASSTSGGNEQFF. DNA for the CDR3: TGCGCCAGCAGCACTAGCGGGGGCAATGAGCAGTTCTTC.

The chain uses TRBV19 and TRBJ2-7; D call uncertain. In germline, CDR1 is LNHDA, CDR2 SQIVND (reference sequence). The CDR3 sequence is 14 residues long. V was clipped by 3 bases and J by 2 bases, with 11 bases between them. The DNA of the CDR3 is TGTGCCAGTAGTATTTTGGGCAGGACCTACGAGCAGTACTTC. Amino acids: CASSILGRTYEQYF.

The chain has TRBV4-3 and TRBJ1-2; D is perhaps TRBD1 (6 bases). The CDR3 spans 13 residues. In germline, CDR1 is LGHNA, CDR2 YSLEER. Trimming shortened V by 1 base and J by 6 bases, and 9 bases separated the two germline ends. The DNA for the CDR3 is TGCGCCAGCAGCCAAGGTGGGGGCCATGGCTACACCTTC. Translation gives CASSQGGGHGYTF.

The genes are TRBV2 and TRBJ2-4, with D unresolved. Looked up from germline, CDR1 is SNHLY and CDR2 is FYNNEI. CDR3 length: 14 amino acids. The germline V and J ends were trimmed by 6 bases and 0 bases, with 9 bases remaining between them. CDR3 sequence: CASSPALAKNIQYF. The CDR3, as DNA: TGTGCCAGCAGCCCGGCCTTAGCCAAAAACATTCAGTACTTC.

The chain employs TRBV27 and TRBJ2-1; D is unresolved. Trimming removed 0 bases from V and 7 bases from J, with 19 bases in between. CDR1 and CDR2 (germline): MNHEY, SMNVEV (reference sequence). The CDR3 runs 17 residues. CDR3 in DNA: TGTGCCAGCAGTTTATCGCCCGCCAGGAAGTTTAGGAATGAGCAGTTCTTC. Protein product: CASSLSPARKFRNEQFF.

The V gene is TRBV19, the J gene TRBJ1-3; D ambiguous. V was pared by 0 bases and J by 0 bases, with 9 bases between. Germline lookup yields CDR1 LNHDA and CDR2 SQIVND (reference sequence). This CDR3 region has 16 residues. DNA for the CDR3: TGTGCCAGTAGTATAGATCTTACCGGCTCTGGAAACACCATATATTTT. As protein: CASSIDLTGSGNTIYF.

This rearrangement joins TRBV7-6 to TRBJ1-3; no clear D. Germline V lookup: CDR1 SGHVS, CDR2 FNYEAQ. CDR3 length: 13 residues. V dropped 2 bases and J dropped 8 bases, with 10 bases sitting between them. In DNA form, the CDR3 reads TGTGCCAGCAGCTTACGAAATGAGGACACCATATATTTT. Translating gives CASSLRNEDTIYF.

The chain uses TRBV20-1 and TRBJ1-3; D not certain. This CDR3 has 11 residues. The V end was cut by 3 bases, the J end by 4 bases, with 4 bases between. The V gene's germline CDR1 is DFQATT and CDR2 SNEGSKA (reference sequence). Written as DNA, the CDR3 is TGCAGTGCTAGGGCCGGAAACACCATATATTTT. This translates into CSARAGNTIYF.

The gene calls are TRBV28 and TRBJ2-3, with TRBD2 matching 10 bases. The CDR3 length is 14 residues. V lost 6 bases, J lost 3 bases, and 3 bases stayed unmatched. Germline V gives CDR1 MDHEN, CDR2 SYDVKM. CDR3 in amino acids: CASSRSGRTDTQYF. The CDR3 DNA is TGTGCCAGCAGCCGTAGCGGGAGGACAGATACGCAGTATTTT.

The chain uses TRBV7-2 and TRBJ2-2; TRBD1 is a possible D gene (6 bases). Germline V gene lookup returns CDR1 SGHTA and CDR2 FQGNSA. The CDR3 totals 16 residues. The V end was cut by 6 bases, the J end by 2 bases, with 16 bases between. CDR3 sequence reads: CASRPPKGQNTGELFF. The CDR3, as DNA: TGTGCCAGCAGGCCCCCTAAGGGACAAAACACCGGGGAGCTGTTTTTT.

CDR3 protein: CASSSLPGGQGNEQFF. CDR3 bases: TGCGCCAGCAGCTCCCTGCCGGGAGGGCAGGGGAATGAGCAGTTCTTC. The rearrangement uses TRBV5-1 and TRBJ2-1, with 8 bases that match TRBD2. CDR3 size: 16 residues. Per germline, CDR1 SGHRS and CDR2 YFSETQ. The V segment lost 3 bases and the J segment 7 bases; nucleotides outside the gene matches: 12.

The chain recombines TRBV19 with TRBJ1-5, with 9 bases that match TRBD1. The CDR3 has 15 amino acids. With V trimmed by 5 bases and J by 6 bases, 8 bases remained unmatched. Germline CDR1 reads LNHDA; CDR2 reads SQIVND (reference sequence). The CDR3 region has the DNA TGTGCCAGTAGTCTTAGACAGGGGGGTAGTCAGCCCCAGCATTTT. Its protein is CASSLRQGGSQPQHF.

The chain employs TRBV6-5 and TRBJ1-6; the D gene is possibly TRBD1 (5 bases). CDR1 is MNHEY and CDR2 is SVGAGI in the germline V gene. V shed 7 bases and J shed 3 bases, with 13 bases lying between them. The CDR3 covers 15 residues. DNA of the CDR3: TGTGCCAGCACCAAAACAGGTGGCTATAATTCACCCCTCCACTTT. Its translation is CASTKTGGYNSPLHF.

The chain recombines TRBV7-8 with TRBJ1-2, with 8 bases aligning to TRBD1. Unmatched junction bases numbered 3, after V lost 2 bases and J lost 4 bases. In germline, CDR1 is SGHVS, CDR2 FQNEAQ. The CDR3 has 14 amino acids. CDR3 in amino acids: CASSLRDRTYGYTF. Written as DNA, the CDR3 is TGTGCCAGCAGCTTAAGGGACAGGACCTATGGCTACACCTTC. Filled out from reference TRBV7-8 and TRBJ1-2, the complete variable domain reads GAGVSQSPRYKVAKRGQDVALRCDPISGHVSLFWYQQALGQGPEFLTYFQNEAQLDKSGLPSDRFFAERPEGSVSTLKIQRTQQEDSAVYLCASSLRDRTYGYTFGSGTRLTVV.

V usage is TRBV7-2 and J usage is TRBJ1-1; D may be TRBD1 (5 bases). V dropped 8 bases and J dropped 1 base, with 11 bases sitting between them. Germline-derived CDR1 and CDR2 are SGHTA and FQGNSA. There are 13 residues in the CDR3. The DNA for the CDR3 is TGTGCCAGCGGCCCGGGGGGGAACACTGAAGCTTTCTTT. It encodes CASGPGGNTEAFF.

This sequence joins TRBV7-2 and TRBJ1-1; unclear D gene. Trimming took 5 bases from V and 4 from J, leaving 14 bases between them. The CDR3 has 14 residues. Germline V lookup: CDR1 SGHTA, CDR2 FQGNSA. The CDR3 DNA sequence: TGTGCCAGCAGCATCGAGGTCAGGCTCACTGAAGCTTTCTTT. It codes for CASSIEVRLTEAFF.

The J gene is TRBJ1-4, the V gene TRBV7-2; 9 bases are shared with TRBD1. Germline V CDR1 and CDR2: SGHTA, FQGNSA. This CDR3 has 14 amino acids. V shed 1 base, J shed 11 bases, and the junction held 5 bases outside the gene matches. CDR3 loop: CASSLGDRVEKLFF. CDR3 sequence (DNA): TGTGCCAGCAGCTTAGGGGACAGGGTCGAGAAACTGTTTTTT.

This clone was detected once. This chain joins TRBV11-3 and TRBJ2-7, with no clear D. V lost 0 bases and J lost 7, with 10 bases in between. Germline-derived CDR1 and CDR2 are SGHNT and YENEEA. The CDR3 length is 13 residues. The CDR3 here is CASSLENEGEQYF. The CDR3 nucleotides are TGTGCCAGCAGCTTAGAAAACGAAGGAGAGCAGTACTTC.

This chain connects TRBV5-6 to TRBJ2-2; no clear D gene. CDR3 length: 17 residues. V was trimmed by 4 bases and J by 7 bases, leaving 23 bases between them. CDR1 is SGHDT and CDR2 is YYEEEE in the germline V gene. The CDR3 nucleotides read TGTGCCAGCAGCCGATTCGGAGCATCAGGTTCGGTCGGGGAGCTGTTTTTT. Its translation is CASSRFGASGSVGELFF.

The chain is built from TRBV7-9 and TRBJ1-4; 10 bases map to TRBD1. After removal of 0 bases from V and 6 bases from J, the junction contained 13 bases not matched to a gene. Germline values: CDR1 SEHNR, CDR2 FQNEAQ (reference sequence). The CDR3 totals 19 residues. CDR3 amino acids: CASSLAGTGVLLLDEKLFF. Here the CDR3 DNA reads TGTGCCAGCAGCTTAGCGGGGACAGGGGTTCTGTTGTTGGATGAAAAACTGTTTTTT.

This chain joins TRBV5-8 and TRBJ1-4; D call uncertain. This CDR3 contains 16 residues. V was pared by 6 bases and J by 8 bases, with 23 bases between. Germline CDR1 reads SGHTS; CDR2 reads YDEGEE. The CDR3 spells CASNNRWLGVDEKLFF. CDR3 bases: TGTGCCAGCAACAACCGGTGGCTCGGCGTGGACGAAAAACTGTTTTTT.

The V gene is TRBV6-5, the J gene TRBJ1-1, with D unresolved. Trimming pared 8 bases from V and 0 bases from J, leaving 10 bases between. The CDR3 sequence is 13 residues long. Germline values: CDR1 MNHEY, CDR2 SVGAGI. The CDR3 region has the DNA TGTGCCAGCGGATACGGGGTGAACACTGAAGCTTTCTTT. Translated, it gives CASGYGVNTEAFF.